The sequence of this T cell receptor (beta chain) was determined in a study of T cell responses to AZD1222 COVID-19 vaccine. Sequencing used immunoSEQ multiplex PCR; TCRdb keeps in-frame clones, though not all of them. Seen here are more than 150,000 clones, approximately 92% observed once, and the top ten hold roughly 10%. The CDR3 consists of 15 residues. Trimming removed 2 bases at V and 3 bases at J, with 12 bases between. Germline CDR1 is SGHNT and CDR2 is YYREEE (reference sequence). This TCR derives from an adult in good health. The chain joins TRBV5-4 to TRBJ1-5; D possibly corresponds to TRBD1 (6 bases). Sequencing was performed on peripheral blood, taken on day 0 of AZD1222 vaccination. CDR3 nucleotide sequence: TGTGCCAGCAGCTTCGGGGGCGCCGACAATCAGCCCCAGCATTTT. Amino acid sequence: CASSFGGADNQPQHF.